Each of the 25 T cell receptor beta chains below was sequenced from the same sample in a study of blood T cell repertoires in COVID-19. Sequenced by immunoSEQ multiplex PCR; TCRdb stores in-frame clones only, minus some. Seen here are 250,000 to 350,000 clones, 80% to 90% observed once, and the top ten hold roughly 6.3%. The source material was peripheral blood. The origin of the receptors is a woman in her forties or fifties with COVID-19, enrolled during active disease.

The V call is TRBV30, the J call TRBJ2-7, with TRBD1 as a possible D gene (5 bases). The ends were cut back, 5 bases at V and 3 bases at J, with 11 bases in the middle. From germline, CDR1 is GTSNPN and CDR2 SVGIG (reference sequence). The CDR3 spans 12 residues. The CDR3 protein is CAWGNTGYEQYF. CDR3 DNA: TGTGCCTGGGGAAACACAGGCTACGAGCAGTACTTC.

V is TRBV5-4 and J is TRBJ2-7, with 14 bases that match TRBD2. The V segment lost 4 bases and the J segment 2 bases; nucleotides outside the gene matches: 14. Germline values: CDR1 SGHNT, CDR2 YYREEE (reference sequence). CDR3 size: 19 residues. The chain's CDR3 is CASSPGGGLAGAKPYEQYF. DNA of the CDR3: TGTGCCAGCAGCCCGGGTGGGGGACTAGCGGGAGCGAAGCCCTACGAGCAGTACTTC.

The chain has TRBV7-2 and TRBJ2-1, with 8 bases aligning to TRBD1. Losses at the gene ends were 6 bases for V and 13 bases for J; bases not matched to a gene: 8. This CDR3 has 12 residues. Germline V gene sequence: CDR1 SGHTA, CDR2 FQGNSA. The CDR3 DNA reads TGTGCCAGCAGTACAGGGGGAATGTTCCAGTTCTTC. It codes for CASSTGGMFQFF.

V and J are TRBV5-6 and TRBJ2-4; 11 bases match TRBD1. Unmatched junction bases numbered 9, after V lost 1 base and J lost 0 bases. CDR3 size: 19 residues. Germline V gene sequence: CDR1 SGHDT, CDR2 YYEEEE. CDR3 sequence: CASSLLADRGRGAKNIQYF. The CDR3 DNA reads TGTGCCAGCAGCTTGTTGGCGGACAGGGGGCGGGGAGCCAAAAACATTCAGTACTTC.

The V call is TRBV29-1, the J call TRBJ1-1; 10 bases line up with TRBD1. With V trimmed by 6 bases and J by 9 bases, 10 bases remained unmatched. The CDR3 extends over 13 amino acids. Germline V gene lookup returns CDR1 SQVTM and CDR2 ANQGSEA. CDR3 sequence (DNA): TGCAGCGTGCCCTCTCAGGGACAGGGGAAAGCTTTCTTT. Translated, it gives CSVPSQGQGKAFF.

This clone was seen just once. The chain uses TRBV29-1 and TRBJ2-5, with D possibly matching TRBD2 (6 bases). Trimming cost V 7 bases and J 1 base, with 16 bases left between them. The CDR3 contains 14 residues. Germline V CDR1 and CDR2: SQVTM, ANQGSEA. The CDR3, as DNA: TGCAGCGCCCGGTTGGGGGGTTTCCAAGAGACCCAGTACTTC. It encodes CSARLGGFQETQYF. The full variable domain, with the rest looked up from reference TRBV29-1 and TRBJ2-5, is SAVISQKPSRDICQRGTSLTIQCQVDSQVTMMFWYRQQPGQSLTLIATANQGSEATYESGFVIDKFPISRPNLTFSTLTVSNMSPEDSSIYLCSARLGGFQETQYFGPGTRLLVL.

Here the CDR3 reads CASSIRGQGFSTDTQYF. CDR3 nucleotide sequence: TGTGCCAGTAGTATACGGGGACAGGGATTTAGCACAGATACGCAGTATTTT. V usage is TRBV19 and J usage is TRBJ2-3; the match to TRBD1 covers 9 bases. The V segment lost 2 bases and the J segment 0 bases; nucleotides outside the gene matches: 6. Per the germline V gene, CDR1 is LNHDA and CDR2 is SQIVND (reference sequence). The CDR3 has 17 residues.

V is TRBV7-2 and J is TRBJ2-2; D is possibly TRBD1 (5 bases). Germline CDR1 SGHTA, CDR2 FQGNSA. Between the trimmed V and J ends, which lost 5 bases and 3 bases, there was a span of 13 bases. The CDR3 spans 15 residues. The CDR3 nucleotides are TGTGCCAGCAGCCTCACAGGAGCCGACACCGGGGAGCTGTTTTTT. It specifies CASSLTGADTGELFF.

The DNA of the CDR3 is TGTGCCAGCAGCAAACGGGACAGGGTAACCACTGAAGCTTTCTTT. Translating gives CASSKRDRVTTEAFF. The rearrangement joins TRBV2 to TRBJ1-1; TRBD1 matches at 9 bases. This CDR3 comprises 15 residues. Germline V gene lookup returns CDR1 SNHLY and CDR2 FYNNEI. V lost 6 bases, J lost 4 bases, and 9 bases stayed unmatched.

The chain links TRBV12-5 to TRBJ2-5; the D is unclear. Looked up from germline, CDR1 is LGHNT and CDR2 is FRNRAP. The CDR3 is made up of 11 amino acids. Trimming stripped 6 bases from V and 3 bases from J, with 5 bases between. The CDR3 sequence is CASGREETQYF. The CDR3 nucleotides are TGTGCTAGTGGCCGGGAAGAGACCCAGTACTTC.

The rearrangement joins TRBV5-6 to TRBJ1-2; the D is unclear. V lost 4 bases and J lost 8, with 15 bases in between. Germline CDR1 and CDR2: SGHDT and YYEEEE. The CDR3 is made up of 13 amino acids. The CDR3 sequence is CASSPMRVIGYTF. CDR3 bases: TGTGCCAGCAGCCCCATGCGAGTAATCGGCTACACCTTC.

V and J are TRBV27 and TRBJ2-1; the match to TRBD1 covers 8 bases. Germline CDR1 reads MNHEY; CDR2 reads SMNVEV (reference sequence). This CDR3 has 12 amino acids. V lost 5 bases, J lost 10 bases, and 4 bases stayed unmatched. CDR3 protein: CASSPGQGEQFF. The CDR3, as DNA: TGTGCCAGCAGTCCCGGACAGGGAGAGCAGTTCTTC.

This clone was found a few times. In nucleotides, the CDR3 is TGCGCCAGCAGAGGGGCAGGGGTGACCTACGAGCAGTACTTC. Translation gives CASRGAGVTYEQYF. V is TRBV5-1 and J is TRBJ2-7; TRBD1 might be the D (6 bases). In germline, CDR1 is SGHRS, CDR2 YFSETQ. Trimming cost V 5 bases and J 2 bases, with 14 bases left between them. This CDR3 is built from 14 residues.

The chain combines TRBV6-5 with TRBJ1-1, with TRBD1 matching 7 bases. Germline-derived CDR1 and CDR2 are MNHEY and SVGAGI. Trimming cost V 6 bases and J 7 bases; bases outside gene matches: 14. The CDR3 is 15 residues long. CDR3 DNA sequence: TGTGCCAGCAGCGCCGCAAGTAGGGGGCTAGTTGAAGCTTTCTTT. It encodes CASSAASRGLVEAFF.

The rearrangement joins TRBV12-3 or TRBV12-4 to TRBJ1-1; D gene unclear. This CDR3 region has 13 residues. V was trimmed by 5 bases and J by 3 bases, leaving 10 bases between them. The CDR3 DNA sequence: TGTGCCAGCAGTGATGATGAGTACACTGAAGCTTTCTTT. This codes for CASSDDEYTEAFF.

The chain uses TRBV29-1 and TRBJ1-1; D remains unclear. Germline V gives CDR1 SQVTM, CDR2 ANQGSEA. Trimming removed 7 bases from V and 4 bases from J, with 16 bases in between. The CDR3 contains 13 residues. Here the CDR3 DNA reads TGCAGCGCCGCATTCCCGGGGTTCACTGAAGCTTTCTTT. Protein product: CSAAFPGFTEAFF.

The count of this clone is one. J is TRBJ2-7 and V is TRBV28; 8 nucleotides match TRBD2. V lost 3 bases to trimming and J lost 1 base; unmatched junction nucleotides: 8. There are 16 residues in the CDR3. Germline V gene lookup returns CDR1 MDHEN and CDR2 SYDVKM. CDR3 region: CASSFGIAGRSYEQYF. Here the CDR3 DNA reads TGTGCCAGCAGTTTTGGTATAGCGGGAAGGTCCTACGAGCAGTACTTC.

The chain links TRBV4-3 to TRBJ2-7, with 14 bases identical to TRBD2. The CDR3 length is 18 residues. In germline, CDR1 is LGHNA, CDR2 YSLEER. With 0 bases clipped from V and 4 bases from J, the junction kept 8 bases outside the gene matches. The chain's CDR3 is CASSQEPGLAGVLYEQYF. Written as DNA, the CDR3 is TGCGCCAGCAGCCAAGAACCGGGACTAGCGGGAGTTCTGTACGAGCAGTACTTC.

This chain joins TRBV5-4 and TRBJ2-1; TRBD2 matches at 10 bases. The CDR3 spans 16 residues. Germline V lookup: CDR1 SGHNT, CDR2 YYREEE (reference sequence). V dropped 4 bases and J dropped 4; count of bases not matched to a gene: 8. The CDR3 DNA reads TGTGCCAGCAGCGGATCTAGCGGGAGTATATACAATGAGCAGTTCTTC. Its protein product is CASSGSSGSIYNEQFF. The full variable domain, completed using reference TRBV5-4 and TRBJ2-1, is ETGVTQSPTHLIKTRGQQVTLRCSSQSGHNTVSWYQQALGQGPQFIFQYYREEENGRGNFPPRFSGLQFPNYSSELNVNALELDDSALYLCASSGSSGSIYNEQFFGPGTRLTVL.

CDR3 residues: CASSFSAGGSRANEKLFF. In DNA, the CDR3 is TGTGCCAGTAGTTTCTCGGCAGGGGGCTCAAGAGCTAATGAAAAACTGTTTTTT. V is TRBV19 and J is TRBJ1-4, with 8 bases lining up with TRBD1. Germline CDR1 is LNHDA and CDR2 is SQIVND (reference sequence). The CDR3 loop spans 18 amino acids. J was trimmed by 3 bases and V by 5 bases; bases with no gene match: 14.

The gene calls are TRBV5-1 and TRBJ1-2, with D perhaps TRBD1 (5 bases). Germline values: CDR1 SGHRS, CDR2 YFSETQ. This CDR3 is 16 amino acids long. Trimming removed 0 bases at V and 4 bases at J, with 16 bases between. The CDR3 coding sequence is TGCGCCAGCAGCTTGGCCGGGCAGGGTAAGGGCTATGGCTACACCTTC. Translation gives CASSLAGQGKGYGYTF.

CDR3: CASSQQGYGYTF. The CDR3, as DNA: TGTGCCAGCAGTCAACAGGGATATGGCTACACCTTC. The rearrangement joins TRBV27 to TRBJ1-2, with D maybe TRBD1 (6 bases). This CDR3 has 12 residues. CDR1 is MNHEY, CDR2 SMNVEV, per germline (reference sequence). Trimming took 5 bases from V and 5 from J, leaving 9 bases between them.

The chain joins TRBV18 to TRBJ1-6; D may be TRBD1 (6 bases). This CDR3 spans 17 amino acids. Germline V gene data show CDR1 as KGHSH and CDR2 as LQKENI. V gave up 4 bases and J gave up 0 bases, with 13 bases separating them. The CDR3 loop reads CASSRDTSSSYNSPLHF. The CDR3 DNA reads as TGTGCCAGCTCACGGGACACCTCGAGCTCCTATAATTCACCCCTCCACTTT.

This clone came up a few times. The chain couples TRBV28 to TRBJ1-1; no definite D call. The CDR3 contains 14 residues. V lost 2 bases and J 6 bases, leaving 13 bases between the germline ends. CDR1 and CDR2 (germline): MDHEN, SYDVKM. The CDR3 protein is CASSLSPKPPEAFF. CDR3 DNA sequence: TGTGCCAGCAGTTTAAGCCCTAAACCGCCTGAAGCTTTCTTT.

This sequence joins TRBV24-1 and TRBJ2-7; 7 bases align to TRBD1. Germline CDR1 reads KGHDR; CDR2 reads SFDVKD. The CDR3 length is 17 residues. The junction had 13 bases not matched to a gene; V was cut back by 2 bases and J by 4 bases. The CDR3 DNA sequence: TGTGCCACCAGTGATTCCCTGGGGACAGACCGTCCTTACGAGCAGTACTTC. This translates into CATSDSLGTDRPYEQYF.